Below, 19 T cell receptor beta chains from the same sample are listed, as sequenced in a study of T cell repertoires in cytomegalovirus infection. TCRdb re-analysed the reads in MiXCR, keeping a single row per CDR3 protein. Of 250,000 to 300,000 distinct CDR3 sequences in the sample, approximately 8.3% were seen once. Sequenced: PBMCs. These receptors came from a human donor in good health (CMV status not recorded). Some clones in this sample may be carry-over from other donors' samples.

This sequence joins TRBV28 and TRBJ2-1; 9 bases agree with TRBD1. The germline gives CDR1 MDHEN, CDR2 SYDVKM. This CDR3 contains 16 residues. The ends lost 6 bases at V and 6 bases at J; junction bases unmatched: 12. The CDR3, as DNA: TGTGCCAGCAGCGTAACCGGGACAGGGCCTTCCAATGAGCAGTTCTTC. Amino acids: CASSVTGTGPSNEQFF. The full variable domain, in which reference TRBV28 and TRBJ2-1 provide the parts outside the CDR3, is DVKVTQSSRYLVKRTGEKVFLECVQDMDHENMFWYRQDPGLGLRLIYFSYDVKMKEKGDIPEGYSVSREKKERFSLILESASTNQTSMYLCASSVTGTGPSNEQFFGPGTRLTVL.

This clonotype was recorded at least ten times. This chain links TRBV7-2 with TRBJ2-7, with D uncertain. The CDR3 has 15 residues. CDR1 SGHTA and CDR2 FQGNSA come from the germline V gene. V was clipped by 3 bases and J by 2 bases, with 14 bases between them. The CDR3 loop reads CASSFAPGLTYEQYF. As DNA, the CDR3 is TGTGCCAGCAGCTTCGCCCCAGGATTAACCTACGAGCAGTACTTC.

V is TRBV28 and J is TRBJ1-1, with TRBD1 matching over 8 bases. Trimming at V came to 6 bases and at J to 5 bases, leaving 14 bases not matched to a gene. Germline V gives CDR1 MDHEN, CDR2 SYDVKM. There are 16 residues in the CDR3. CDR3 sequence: CASSPRPGGGGTEAFF. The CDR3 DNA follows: TGTGCCAGCAGCCCCCGGCCAGGGGGCGGTGGGACTGAAGCTTTCTTT.

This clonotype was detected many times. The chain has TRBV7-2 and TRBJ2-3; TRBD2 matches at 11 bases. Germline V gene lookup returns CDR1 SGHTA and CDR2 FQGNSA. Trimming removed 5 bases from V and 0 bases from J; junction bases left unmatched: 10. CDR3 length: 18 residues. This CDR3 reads CASSRRLAGTFSTDTQYF. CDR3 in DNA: TGTGCCAGCAGCCGCCGACTAGCGGGGACTTTTAGCACAGATACGCAGTATTTT.

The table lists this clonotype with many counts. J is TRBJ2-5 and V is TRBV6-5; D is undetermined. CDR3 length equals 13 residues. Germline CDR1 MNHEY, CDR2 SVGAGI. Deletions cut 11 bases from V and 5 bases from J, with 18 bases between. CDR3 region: CAAQTALGETQYF. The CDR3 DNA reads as TGTGCCGCGCAGACCGCCTTAGGGGAGACCCAGTACTTC.

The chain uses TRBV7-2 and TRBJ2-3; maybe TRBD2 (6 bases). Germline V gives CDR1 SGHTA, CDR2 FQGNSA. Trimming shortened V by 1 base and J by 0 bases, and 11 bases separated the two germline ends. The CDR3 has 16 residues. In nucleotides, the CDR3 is TGTGCCAGCAGCTTAGGTGGGACTGGGAGCACAGATACGCAGTATTTT. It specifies CASSLGGTGSTDTQYF.

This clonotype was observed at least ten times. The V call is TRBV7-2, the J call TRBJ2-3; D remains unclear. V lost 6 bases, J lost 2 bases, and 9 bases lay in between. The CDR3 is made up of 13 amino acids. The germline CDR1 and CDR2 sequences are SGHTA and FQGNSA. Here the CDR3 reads CASRMAVTDTQYF. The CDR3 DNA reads TGTGCCAGCAGAATGGCCGTCACAGATACGCAGTATTTT.

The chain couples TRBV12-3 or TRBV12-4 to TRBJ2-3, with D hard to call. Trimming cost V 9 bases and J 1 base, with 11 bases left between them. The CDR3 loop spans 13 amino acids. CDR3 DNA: TGTGCCAGTTCCCGGTTTGGCACAGATACGCAGTATTTT. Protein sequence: CASSRFGTDTQYF.

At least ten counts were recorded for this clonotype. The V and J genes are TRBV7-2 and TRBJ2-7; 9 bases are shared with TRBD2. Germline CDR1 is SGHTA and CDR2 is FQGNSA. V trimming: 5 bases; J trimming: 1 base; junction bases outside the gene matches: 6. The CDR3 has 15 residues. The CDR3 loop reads CASSPIAGASYEQYF. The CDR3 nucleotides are TGTGCCAGCAGCCCTATAGCGGGAGCTTCCTACGAGCAGTACTTC.

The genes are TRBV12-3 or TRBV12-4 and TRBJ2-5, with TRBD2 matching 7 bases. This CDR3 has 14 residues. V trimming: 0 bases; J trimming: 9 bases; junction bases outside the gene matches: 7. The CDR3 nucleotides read TGTGCCAGCAGTTTAGCTGGAGCGGGGATGGCCCAGTACTTC. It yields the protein CASSLAGAGMAQYF.

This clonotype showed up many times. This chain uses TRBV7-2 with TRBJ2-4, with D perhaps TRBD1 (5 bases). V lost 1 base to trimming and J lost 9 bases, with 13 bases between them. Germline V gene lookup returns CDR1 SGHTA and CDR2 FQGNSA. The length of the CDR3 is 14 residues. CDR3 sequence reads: CASSLDPGLGIQYF. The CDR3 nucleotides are TGTGCCAGCAGCTTAGATCCAGGGCTGGGCATTCAGTACTTC.

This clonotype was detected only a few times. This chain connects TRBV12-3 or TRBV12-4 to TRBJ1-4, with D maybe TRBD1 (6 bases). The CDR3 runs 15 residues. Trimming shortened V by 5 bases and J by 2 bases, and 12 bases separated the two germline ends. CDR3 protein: CASSPRGATNEKLFF. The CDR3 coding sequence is TGTGCCAGCAGTCCGCGGGGGGCGACTAATGAAAAACTGTTTTTT.

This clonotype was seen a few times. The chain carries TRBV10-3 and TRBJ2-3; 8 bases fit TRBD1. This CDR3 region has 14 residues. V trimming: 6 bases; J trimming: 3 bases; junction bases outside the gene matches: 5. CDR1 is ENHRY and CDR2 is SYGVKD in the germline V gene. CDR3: CAIRKTGGTDTQYF. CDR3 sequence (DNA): TGTGCCATCAGGAAAACAGGGGGTACAGATACGCAGTATTTT.

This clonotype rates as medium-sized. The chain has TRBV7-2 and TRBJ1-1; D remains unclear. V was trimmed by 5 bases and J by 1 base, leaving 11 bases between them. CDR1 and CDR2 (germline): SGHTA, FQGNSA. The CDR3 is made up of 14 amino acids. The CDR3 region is CASSTRARNTEAFF. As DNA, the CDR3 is TGTGCCAGCAGCACCCGGGCCAGGAACACTGAAGCTTTCTTT.

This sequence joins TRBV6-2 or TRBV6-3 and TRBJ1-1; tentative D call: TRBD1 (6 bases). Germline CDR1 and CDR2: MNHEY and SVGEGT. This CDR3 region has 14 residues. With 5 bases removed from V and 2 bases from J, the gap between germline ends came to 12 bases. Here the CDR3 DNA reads TGTGCCAGCAGTGGCAGGGGCACCAACACTGAAGCTTTCTTT. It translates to CASSGRGTNTEAFF.

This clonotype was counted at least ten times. CDR3 sequence: CASSLNSPLNPYGYTF. As DNA, the CDR3 is TGTGCCAGCAGTTTAAATTCTCCCTTAAACCCTTATGGCTACACCTTC. The J gene is TRBJ1-2, the V gene TRBV28; no firm D call. This CDR3 has 16 residues. Germline CDR1 is MDHEN and CDR2 is SYDVKM. Trimming took off 2 bases at V and 5 bases at J, with 18 bases between the two ends.

As DNA, the CDR3 is TGTGTTTGGCGGGACAGGGGGATATGCGAGCAGTACTTC. Protein sequence: CVWRDRGICEQYF. The chain carries TRBV19 and TRBJ2-7; 11 bases agree with TRBD1. Germline V gene lookup returns CDR1 LNHDA and CDR2 SQIVND (reference sequence). The CDR3 is 13 residues long. Drawing the rest from reference TRBV19 and TRBJ2-7, the complete variable domain is DGGITQSPKYLFRKEGQNVTLSCEQNLNHDAMYWYRQDPGQGLRLIYYSQIVNDFQKGDIAEGYSVSREKKESFPLTVTSAQKNPTAFYLCVWRDRGICEQYFGPGTRLTVT.

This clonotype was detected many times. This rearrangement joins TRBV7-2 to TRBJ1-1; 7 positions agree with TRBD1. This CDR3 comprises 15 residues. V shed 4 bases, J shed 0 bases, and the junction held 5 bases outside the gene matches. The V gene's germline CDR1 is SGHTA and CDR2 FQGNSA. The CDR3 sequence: CASSSRGQMNTEAFF. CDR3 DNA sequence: TGTGCCAGCAGCTCCCGGGGACAGATGAACACTGAAGCTTTCTTT.

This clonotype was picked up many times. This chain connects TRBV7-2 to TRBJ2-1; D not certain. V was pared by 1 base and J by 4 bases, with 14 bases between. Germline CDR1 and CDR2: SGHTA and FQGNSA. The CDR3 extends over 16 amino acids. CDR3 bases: TGTGCCAGCAGCTTAGGTGTAGACTCGGTGTACAATGAGCAGTTCTTC. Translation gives CASSLGVDSVYNEQFF. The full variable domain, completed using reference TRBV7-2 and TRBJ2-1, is GAGVSQSPSNKVTEKGKDVELRCDPISGHTALYWYRQSLGQGLEFLIYFQGNSAPDKSGLPSDRFSAERTGGSVSTLTIQRTQQEDSAVYLCASSLGVDSVYNEQFFGPGTRLTVL.